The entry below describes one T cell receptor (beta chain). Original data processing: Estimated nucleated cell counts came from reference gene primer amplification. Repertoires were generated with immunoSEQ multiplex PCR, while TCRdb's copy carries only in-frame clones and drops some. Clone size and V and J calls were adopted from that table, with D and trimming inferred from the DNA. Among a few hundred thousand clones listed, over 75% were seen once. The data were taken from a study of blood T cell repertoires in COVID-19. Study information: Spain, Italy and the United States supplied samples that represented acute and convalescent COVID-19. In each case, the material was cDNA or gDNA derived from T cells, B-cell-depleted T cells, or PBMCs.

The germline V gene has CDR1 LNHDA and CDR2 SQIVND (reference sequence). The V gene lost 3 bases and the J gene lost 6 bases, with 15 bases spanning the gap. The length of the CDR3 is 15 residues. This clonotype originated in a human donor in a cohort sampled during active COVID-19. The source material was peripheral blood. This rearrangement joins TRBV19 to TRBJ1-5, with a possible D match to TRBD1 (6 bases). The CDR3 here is CASSIGDQGRQPQHF. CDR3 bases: TGTGCCAGTAGTATCGGGGACCAGGGGCGTCAGCCCCAGCATTTT.